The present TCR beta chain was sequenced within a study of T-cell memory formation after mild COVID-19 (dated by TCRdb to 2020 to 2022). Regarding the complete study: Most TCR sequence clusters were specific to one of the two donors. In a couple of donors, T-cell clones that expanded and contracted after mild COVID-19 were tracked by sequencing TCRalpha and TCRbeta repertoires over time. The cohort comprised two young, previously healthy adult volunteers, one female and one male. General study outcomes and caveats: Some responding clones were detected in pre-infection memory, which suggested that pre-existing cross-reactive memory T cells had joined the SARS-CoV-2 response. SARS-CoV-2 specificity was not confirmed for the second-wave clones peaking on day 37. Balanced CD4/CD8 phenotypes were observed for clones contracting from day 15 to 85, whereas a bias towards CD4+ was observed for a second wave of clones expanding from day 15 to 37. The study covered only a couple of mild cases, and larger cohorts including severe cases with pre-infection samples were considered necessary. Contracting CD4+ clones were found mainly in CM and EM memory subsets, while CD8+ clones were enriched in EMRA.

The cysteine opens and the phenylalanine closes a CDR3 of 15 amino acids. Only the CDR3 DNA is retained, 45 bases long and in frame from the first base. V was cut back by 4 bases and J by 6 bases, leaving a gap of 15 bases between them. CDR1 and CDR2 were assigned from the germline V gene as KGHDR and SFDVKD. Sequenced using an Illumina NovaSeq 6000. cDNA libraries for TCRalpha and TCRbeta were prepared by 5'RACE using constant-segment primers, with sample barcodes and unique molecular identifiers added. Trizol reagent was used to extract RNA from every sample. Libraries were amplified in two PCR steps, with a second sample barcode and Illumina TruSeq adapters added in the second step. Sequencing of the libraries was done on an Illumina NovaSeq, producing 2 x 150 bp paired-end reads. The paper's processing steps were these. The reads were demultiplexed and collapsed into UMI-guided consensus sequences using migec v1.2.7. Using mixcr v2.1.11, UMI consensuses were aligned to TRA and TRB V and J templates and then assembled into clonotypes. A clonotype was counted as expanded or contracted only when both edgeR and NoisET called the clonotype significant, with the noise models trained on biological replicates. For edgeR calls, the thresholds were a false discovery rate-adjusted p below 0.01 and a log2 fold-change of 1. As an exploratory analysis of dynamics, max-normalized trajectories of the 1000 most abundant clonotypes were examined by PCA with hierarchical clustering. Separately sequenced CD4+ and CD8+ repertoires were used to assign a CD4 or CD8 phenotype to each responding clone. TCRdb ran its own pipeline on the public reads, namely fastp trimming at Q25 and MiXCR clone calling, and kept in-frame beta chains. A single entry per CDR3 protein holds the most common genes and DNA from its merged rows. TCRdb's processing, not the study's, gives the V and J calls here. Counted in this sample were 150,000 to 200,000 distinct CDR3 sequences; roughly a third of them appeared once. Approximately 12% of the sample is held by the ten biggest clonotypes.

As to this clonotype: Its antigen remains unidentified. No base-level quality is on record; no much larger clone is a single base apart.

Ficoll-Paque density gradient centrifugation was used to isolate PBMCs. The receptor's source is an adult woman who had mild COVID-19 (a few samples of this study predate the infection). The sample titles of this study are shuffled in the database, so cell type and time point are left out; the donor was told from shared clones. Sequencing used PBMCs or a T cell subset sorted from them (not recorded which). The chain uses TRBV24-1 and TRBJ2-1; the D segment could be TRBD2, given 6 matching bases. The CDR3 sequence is CATSDSLDYSNEQFF. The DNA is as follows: TGTGCCACCAGTGACTCACTGGACTACTCCAATGAGCAGTTCTTC.